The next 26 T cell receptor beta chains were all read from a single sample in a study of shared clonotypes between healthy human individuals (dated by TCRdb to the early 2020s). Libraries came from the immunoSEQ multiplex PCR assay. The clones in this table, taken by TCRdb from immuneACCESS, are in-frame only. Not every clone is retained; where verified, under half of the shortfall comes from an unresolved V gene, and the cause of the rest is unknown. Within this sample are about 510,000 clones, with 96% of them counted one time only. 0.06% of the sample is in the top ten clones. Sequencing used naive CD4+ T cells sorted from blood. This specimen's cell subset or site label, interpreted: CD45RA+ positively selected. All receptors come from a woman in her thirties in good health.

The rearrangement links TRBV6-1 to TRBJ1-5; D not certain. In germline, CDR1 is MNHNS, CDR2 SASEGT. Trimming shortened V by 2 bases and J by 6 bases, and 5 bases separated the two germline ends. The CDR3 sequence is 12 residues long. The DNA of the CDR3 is TGTGCCAGCAGTGAATTTCCTCAGCCCCAGCATTTT. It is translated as CASSEFPQPQHF.

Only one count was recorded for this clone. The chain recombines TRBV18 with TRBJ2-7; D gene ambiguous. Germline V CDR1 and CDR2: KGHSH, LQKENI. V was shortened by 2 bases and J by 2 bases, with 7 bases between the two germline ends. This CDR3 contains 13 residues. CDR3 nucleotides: TGTGCCAGCTCACCAGCGGAGACCTACGAGCAGTACTTC. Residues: CASSPAETYEQYF.

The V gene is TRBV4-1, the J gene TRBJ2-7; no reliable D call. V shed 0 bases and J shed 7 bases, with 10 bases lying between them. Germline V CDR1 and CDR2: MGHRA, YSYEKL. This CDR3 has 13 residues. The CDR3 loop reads CASSQEILWEQYF. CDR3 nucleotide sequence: TGCGCCAGCAGCCAAGAAATTCTATGGGAGCAGTACTTC.

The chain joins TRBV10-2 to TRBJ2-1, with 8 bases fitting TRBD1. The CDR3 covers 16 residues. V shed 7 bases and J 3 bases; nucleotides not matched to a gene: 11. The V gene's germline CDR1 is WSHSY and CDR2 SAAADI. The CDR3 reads CASISTGTGNYNEQFF. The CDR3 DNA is TGCGCCAGCATTTCCACCGGGACAGGAAACTACAATGAGCAGTTCTTC.

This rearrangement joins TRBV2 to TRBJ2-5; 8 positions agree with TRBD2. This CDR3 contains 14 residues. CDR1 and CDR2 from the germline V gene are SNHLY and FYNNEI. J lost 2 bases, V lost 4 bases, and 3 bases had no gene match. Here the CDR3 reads CASSVIAGQETQYF. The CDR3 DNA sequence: TGTGCCAGCAGTGTGATAGCGGGGCAAGAGACCCAGTACTTC.

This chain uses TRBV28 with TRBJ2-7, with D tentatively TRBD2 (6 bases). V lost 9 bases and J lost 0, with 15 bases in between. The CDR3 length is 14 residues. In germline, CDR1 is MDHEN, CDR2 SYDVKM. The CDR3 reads CASRSHGGSYEQYF. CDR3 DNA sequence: TGTGCCAGTCGCTCGCACGGGGGCTCCTACGAGCAGTACTTC.

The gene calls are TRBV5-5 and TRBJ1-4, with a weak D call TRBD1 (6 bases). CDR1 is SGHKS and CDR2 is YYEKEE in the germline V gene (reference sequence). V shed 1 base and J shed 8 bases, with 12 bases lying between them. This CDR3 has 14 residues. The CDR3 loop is CASSLQGSREKLFF. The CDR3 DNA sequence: TGTGCCAGCAGCTTGCAGGGGAGTAGAGAAAAACTGTTTTTT.

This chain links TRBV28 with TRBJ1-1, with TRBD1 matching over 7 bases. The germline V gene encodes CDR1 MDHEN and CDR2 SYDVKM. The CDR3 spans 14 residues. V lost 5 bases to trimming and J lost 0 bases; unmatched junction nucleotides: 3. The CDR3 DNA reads TGTGCCAGCAGTGGACAGGTCATGAACACTGAAGCTTTCTTT. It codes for CASSGQVMNTEAFF.

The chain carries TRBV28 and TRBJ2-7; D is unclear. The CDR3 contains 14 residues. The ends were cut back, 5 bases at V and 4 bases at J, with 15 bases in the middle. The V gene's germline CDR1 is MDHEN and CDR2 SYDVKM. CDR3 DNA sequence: TGTGCCAGCAGTGTTCAAGGGCTAGTTTACGAGCAGTACTTC. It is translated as CASSVQGLVYEQYF.

In DNA form, the CDR3 reads TGTGCCAGCAGTTTAGGCACCGTCACGAATGAGCAGTTCTTC. This encodes CASSLGTVTNEQFF. J is TRBJ2-1 and V is TRBV28; D gene unclear. From germline, CDR1 is MDHEN and CDR2 SYDVKM. This CDR3 is built from 14 residues. V was trimmed by 2 bases and J by 7 bases, leaving 12 bases between them.

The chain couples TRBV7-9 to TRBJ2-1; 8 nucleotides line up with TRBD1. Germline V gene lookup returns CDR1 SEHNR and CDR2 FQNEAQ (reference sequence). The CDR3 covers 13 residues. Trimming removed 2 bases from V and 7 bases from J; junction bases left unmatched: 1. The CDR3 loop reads CASSLRTGNEQFF. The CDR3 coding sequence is TGTGCCAGCAGCTTAAGGACAGGGAATGAGCAGTTCTTC.

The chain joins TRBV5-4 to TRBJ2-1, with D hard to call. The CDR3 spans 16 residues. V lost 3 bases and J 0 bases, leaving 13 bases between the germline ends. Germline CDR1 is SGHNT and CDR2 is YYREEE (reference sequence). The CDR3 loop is CASSSTTGRSYNEQFF. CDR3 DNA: TGTGCCAGCAGCTCGACGACTGGACGCTCCTACAATGAGCAGTTCTTC.

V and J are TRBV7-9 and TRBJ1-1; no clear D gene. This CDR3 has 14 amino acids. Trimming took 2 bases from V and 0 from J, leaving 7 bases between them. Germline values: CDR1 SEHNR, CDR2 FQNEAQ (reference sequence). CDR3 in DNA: TGTGCCAGCAGCTTAAACGAGGTGAACACTGAAGCTTTCTTT. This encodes CASSLNEVNTEAFF.

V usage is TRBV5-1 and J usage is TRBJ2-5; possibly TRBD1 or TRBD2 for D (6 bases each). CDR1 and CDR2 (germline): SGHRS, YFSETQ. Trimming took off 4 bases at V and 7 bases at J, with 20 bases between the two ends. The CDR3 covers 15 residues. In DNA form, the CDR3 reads TGCGCCAGCAGCCTACGGACAGCCGCCGGGGGGACCCAGTACTTC. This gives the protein CASSLRTAAGGTQYF.

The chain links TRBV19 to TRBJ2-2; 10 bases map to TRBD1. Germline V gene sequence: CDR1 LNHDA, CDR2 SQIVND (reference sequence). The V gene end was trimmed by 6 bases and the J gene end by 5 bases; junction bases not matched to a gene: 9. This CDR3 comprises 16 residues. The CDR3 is CASSRGQGPETGELFF. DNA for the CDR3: TGTGCCAGTAGCAGGGGACAGGGGCCGGAGACCGGGGAGCTGTTTTTT.

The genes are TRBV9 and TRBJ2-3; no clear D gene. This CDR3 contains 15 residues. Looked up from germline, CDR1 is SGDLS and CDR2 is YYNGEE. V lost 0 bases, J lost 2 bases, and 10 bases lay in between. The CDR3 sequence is CASSVVTDNTDTQYF. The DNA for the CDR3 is TGTGCCAGCAGCGTAGTAACAGACAACACAGATACGCAGTATTTT.

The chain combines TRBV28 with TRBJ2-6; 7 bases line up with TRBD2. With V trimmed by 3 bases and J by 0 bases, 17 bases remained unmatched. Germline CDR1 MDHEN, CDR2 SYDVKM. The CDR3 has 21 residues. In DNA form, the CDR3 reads TGTGCCAGCAGTTTGTCATTTGGGGGGGGTCCGCCCCGCTCTGGGGCCAACGTCCTGACTTTC. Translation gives CASSLSFGGGPPRSGANVLTF.

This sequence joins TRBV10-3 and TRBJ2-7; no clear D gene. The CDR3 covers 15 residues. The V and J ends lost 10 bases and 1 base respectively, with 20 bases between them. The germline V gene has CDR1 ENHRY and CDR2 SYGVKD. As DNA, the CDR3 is TGTGCCACCGTAACGAGGCTTGAGTTGTCCTACGAGCAGTACTTC. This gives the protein CATVTRLELSYEQYF.

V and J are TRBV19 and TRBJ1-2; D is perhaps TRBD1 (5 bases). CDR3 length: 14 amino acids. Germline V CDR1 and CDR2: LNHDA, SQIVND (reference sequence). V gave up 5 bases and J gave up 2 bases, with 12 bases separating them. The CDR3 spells CASSPGLGNYGYTF. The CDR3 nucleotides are TGTGCCAGTAGTCCAGGGTTGGGGAACTATGGCTACACCTTC.

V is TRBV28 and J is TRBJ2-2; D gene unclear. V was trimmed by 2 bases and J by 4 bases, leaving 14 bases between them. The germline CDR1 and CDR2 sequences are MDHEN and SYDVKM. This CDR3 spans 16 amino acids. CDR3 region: CASSLRPRHTTGELFF. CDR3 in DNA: TGTGCCAGCAGTTTAAGACCCCGACACACCACCGGGGAGCTGTTTTTT.

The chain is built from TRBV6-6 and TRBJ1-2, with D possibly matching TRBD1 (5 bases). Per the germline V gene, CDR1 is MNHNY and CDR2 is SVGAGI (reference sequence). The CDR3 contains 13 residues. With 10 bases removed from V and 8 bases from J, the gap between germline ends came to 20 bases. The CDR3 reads CATVPTGGGGYTF. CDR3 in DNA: TGTGCCACCGTCCCCACGGGGGGTGGGGGCTACACCTTC.

The CDR3 DNA reads TGTGCCAGCAGTTTAACGGCGCCTTCCACTGAAGCTTTCTTT. Its translation: CASSLTAPSTEAFF. The chain carries TRBV28 and TRBJ1-1; no reliable D call. Germline CDR1 and CDR2: MDHEN and SYDVKM. Trimming took 2 bases from V and 4 from J, leaving 11 bases between them. The CDR3 is 14 amino acids.

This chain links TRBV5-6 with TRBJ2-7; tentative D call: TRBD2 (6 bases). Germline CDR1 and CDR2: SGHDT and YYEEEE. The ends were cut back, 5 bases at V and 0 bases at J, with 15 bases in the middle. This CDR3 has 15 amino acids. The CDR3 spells CASSSLAINSYEQYF. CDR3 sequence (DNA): TGTGCCAGCAGTTCGCTAGCGATAAACTCCTACGAGCAGTACTTC.

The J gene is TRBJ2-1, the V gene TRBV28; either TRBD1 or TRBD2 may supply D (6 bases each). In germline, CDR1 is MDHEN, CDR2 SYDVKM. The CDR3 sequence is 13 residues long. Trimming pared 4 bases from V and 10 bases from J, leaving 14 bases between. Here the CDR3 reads CASSSYWGAEQFF. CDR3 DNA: TGTGCCAGCAGTTCCTACTGGGGGGCGGAGCAGTTCTTC.

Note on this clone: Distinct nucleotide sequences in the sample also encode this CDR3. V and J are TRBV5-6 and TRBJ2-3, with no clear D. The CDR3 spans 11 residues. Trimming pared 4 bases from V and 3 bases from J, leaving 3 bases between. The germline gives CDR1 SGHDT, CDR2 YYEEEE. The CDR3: CASSRTDTQYF. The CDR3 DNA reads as TGTGCCAGCAGCAGAACAGATACGCAGTATTTT.

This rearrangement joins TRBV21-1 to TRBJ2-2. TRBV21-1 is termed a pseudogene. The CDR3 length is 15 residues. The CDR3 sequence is CASRKGGLYTGELFF. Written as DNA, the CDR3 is TGTGCCAGCAGGAAGGGGGGCCTTTACACCGGGGAGCTGTTTTTT.